This T cell receptor (beta chain) was identified during a study of control samples from healthy donors and cancer patients. Germline values: CDR1 LNHDA, CDR2 SQIVND (reference sequence). The CDR3 covers 14 residues. The V gene lost 1 base and the J gene lost 0 bases, with 7 bases spanning the gap. TCRdb keeps only in-frame clones here, not all; method: immunoSEQ multiplex PCR. The table lists 65,000 to 95,000 clones, about 89% of them singletons. Sequences were obtained from blood. The rearrangement uses TRBV19 and TRBJ2-7; D gene ambiguous. The origin of this receptor is a man aged 50 to 60 in good health. The CDR3 sequence: CASSIGSSSYEQYF. CDR3 nucleotides: TGTGCCAGTAGTATAGGTTCCAGCTCCTACGAGCAGTACTTC.